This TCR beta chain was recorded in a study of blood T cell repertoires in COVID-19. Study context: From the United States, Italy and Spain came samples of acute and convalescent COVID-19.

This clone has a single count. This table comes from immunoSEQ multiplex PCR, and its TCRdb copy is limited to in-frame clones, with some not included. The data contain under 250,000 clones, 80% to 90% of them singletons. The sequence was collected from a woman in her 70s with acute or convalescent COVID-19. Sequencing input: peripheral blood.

CDR3 DNA sequence: TGTGCCAGCAGCAGGGGAATCCTAGAGACCCAGTACTTC. This codes for CASSRGILETQYF. The rearrangement joins TRBV11-2 to TRBJ2-5, with D perhaps matching TRBD1 (5 bases). Germline V gene sequence: CDR1 SGHAT, CDR2 FQNNGV. The CDR3 has 13 residues. The ends were cut back, 5 bases at V and 4 bases at J, with 11 bases in the middle.